The 12 T cell receptor beta chains given below trace back to one sample, sequenced in a study of T cell responses to AZD1222 COVID-19 vaccine. Produced via immunoSEQ multiplex PCR; TCRdb's table is partial and in-frame only. Here the sample spans around 130,000 clones, 80% to 95% being singletons. The sequencing here drew on peripheral blood, taken 28 days after the second AZD1222 dose. The receptors originated from an adult who received the AZD1222 COVID-19 vaccine.

The genes are TRBV3-1 (or the pseudogene TRBV3-2) and TRBJ1-2; TRBD1 might be the D (5 bases). The germline V gene encodes CDR1 LGHDT and CDR2 YNNKEL (reference sequence). Trimming stripped 3 bases from V and 7 bases from J, with 9 bases between. CDR3 size: 12 residues. Here the CDR3 DNA reads TGTGCCAGCAGCCAGAGGGGATCTGGCTACACCTTC. This sequence encodes CASSQRGSGYTF.

V gene TRBV11-3 combines with J gene TRBJ1-1; D is possibly TRBD1 (6 bases). The V end was cut by 5 bases, the J end by 0 bases, with 10 bases between. Germline lookup yields CDR1 SGHNT and CDR2 YENEEA. There are 14 residues in the CDR3. The CDR3 nucleotides read TGTGCCAGCAGCCGCGGACAGATGAACACTGAAGCTTTCTTT. It yields the protein CASSRGQMNTEAFF.

This chain uses TRBV6-6 with TRBJ2-3, with 11 bases that match TRBD2. V was clipped by 5 bases and J by 2 bases; unmatched bases: 6. CDR3 length: 16 residues. The germline gives CDR1 MNHNY, CDR2 SVGAGI (reference sequence). CDR3 loop: CASSRAGLAATDTQYF. CDR3 nucleotides: TGTGCCAGCAGTCGAGCGGGACTAGCGGCCACAGATACGCAGTATTTT.

The J gene is TRBJ1-5, the V gene TRBV7-2; D is perhaps TRBD1 (6 bases). Germline assignment: CDR1 SGHTA and CDR2 FQGNSA. CDR3 length equals 17 residues. Trimming cost V 5 bases and J 1 base, with 18 bases left between them. In DNA, the CDR3 is TGTGCCAGCAGCCTCTTCCGGAGACAGGCAAGCAATCAGCCCCAGCATTTT. Its translation is CASSLFRRQASNQPQHF. Drawing the rest from reference TRBV7-2 and TRBJ1-5, the complete variable domain is GAGVSQSPSNKVTEKGKDVELRCDPISGHTALYWYRQSLGQGLEFLIYFQGNSAPDKSGLPSDRFSAERTGGSVSTLTIQRTQQEDSAVYLCASSLFRRQASNQPQHFGDGTRLSIL.

The genes are TRBV6-6 and TRBJ2-5; D is unresolved. CDR1 MNHNY and CDR2 SVGAGI come from the germline V gene (reference sequence). V lost 7 bases, J lost 3 bases, and 18 bases lay in between. This CDR3 is 15 amino acids long. The chain's CDR3 is CASTDLDRGEETQYF. Here the CDR3 DNA reads TGTGCCAGCACGGATCTGGACCGTGGGGAAGAGACCCAGTACTTC.

The gene calls are TRBV7-3 and TRBJ2-2; TRBD2 agrees at 13 bases. With V trimmed by 1 base and J by 7 bases, 21 bases remained unmatched. The CDR3 consists of 22 residues. The germline gives CDR1 SGHTA, CDR2 FQGTGA. This CDR3 reads CASSLKSLGLAGMAPFGGELFF. The CDR3 DNA follows: TGTGCCAGCAGCTTAAAAAGTTTGGGACTAGCGGGAATGGCCCCCTTTGGCGGGGAGCTGTTTTTT. The variable domain in full, completed from reference TRBV7-3 and TRBJ2-2, reads GAGVSQTPSNKVTEKGKYVELRCDPISGHTALYWYRQSLGQGPEFLIYFQGTGAADDSGLPNDRFFAVRPEGSVSTLKIQRTERGDSAVYLCASSLKSLGLAGMAPFGGELFFGEGSRLTVL.

The CDR3 coding sequence is TGTGCCACCAGTGCTTGGGGAGATCAGCCCCAGCATTTT. Encoded protein: CATSAWGDQPQHF. The chain recombines TRBV24-1 with TRBJ1-5, with unresolved D. The CDR3 runs 13 residues. Trimming cost V 5 bases and J 5 bases, with 9 bases left between them. Per germline, CDR1 KGHDR and CDR2 SFDVKD.

This chain links TRBV5-1 with TRBJ2-3, with TRBD2 matching 9 bases. The germline gives CDR1 SGHRS, CDR2 YFSETQ. The trim removed 6 bases at V and 4 bases at J, leaving 9 bases unmatched. The CDR3 loop spans 15 amino acids. CDR3 sequence: CASTLSGRLADTQYF. As DNA, the CDR3 is TGCGCCAGCACGTTAAGCGGGAGGTTAGCAGATACGCAGTATTTT.

This chain uses TRBV9 with TRBJ1-3; D unresolved. V shed 4 bases and J shed 8 bases, with 7 bases lying between them. In germline, CDR1 is SGDLS, CDR2 YYNGEE. The CDR3 is 11 amino acids. The CDR3 DNA is TGTGCCAGCAGCAGTGGCCACACCATATATTTT. Its protein is CASSSGHTIYF. The entire variable domain, with the rest obtained from reference TRBV9 and TRBJ1-3, is as follows: DSGVTQTPKHLITATGQRVTLRCSPRSGDLSVYWYQQSLDQGLQFLIQYYNGEERAKGNILERFSAQQFPDLHSELNLSSLELGDSALYFCASSSGHTIYFGEGSWLTVV.

CDR3 nucleotide sequence: TGTGCCAGCAGCTCGGGACTAGCGGTCTCCTACGAGCAGTACTTC. As protein: CASSSGLAVSYEQYF. The chain uses TRBV7-2 and TRBJ2-7; 11 bases map to TRBD2. Germline-derived CDR1 and CDR2 are SGHTA and FQGNSA. V trimming: 4 bases; J trimming: 0 bases; junction bases outside the gene matches: 2. The length of the CDR3 is 15 residues.

The genes are TRBV2 and TRBJ2-1; 9 nucleotides align to TRBD2. The V gene's germline CDR1 is SNHLY and CDR2 FYNNEI. Trimming took 8 bases from V and 9 from J; bases not matched to a gene: 8. The CDR3 contains 13 residues. DNA of the CDR3: TGTGCCAGCCTTAGGACTAGCGCGTCTGAGCAGTTCTTC. It is translated as CASLRTSASEQFF.

The chain is built from TRBV12-3 or TRBV12-4 and TRBJ1-1; D might be TRBD1 (5 bases). CDR3 length: 12 residues. V was cut by 4 bases and J by 7 bases, with 10 bases left in between. CDR3 DNA: TGTGCCAGCAGTTCCGGGACTCTTGAAGCTTTCTTT. This sequence encodes CASSSGTLEAFF.